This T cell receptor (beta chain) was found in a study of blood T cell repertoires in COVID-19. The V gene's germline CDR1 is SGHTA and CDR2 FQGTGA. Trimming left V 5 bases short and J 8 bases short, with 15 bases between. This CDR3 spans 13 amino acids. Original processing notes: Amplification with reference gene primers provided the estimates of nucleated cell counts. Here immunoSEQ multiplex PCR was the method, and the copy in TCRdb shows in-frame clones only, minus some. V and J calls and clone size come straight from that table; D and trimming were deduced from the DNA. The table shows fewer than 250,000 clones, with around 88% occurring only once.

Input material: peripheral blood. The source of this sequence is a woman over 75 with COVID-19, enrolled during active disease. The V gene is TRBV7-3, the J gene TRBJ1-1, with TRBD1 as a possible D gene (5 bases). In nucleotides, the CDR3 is TGTGCCAGCAGCCCACAGGCGGGAGGGGAAGCTTTCTTT. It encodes CASSPQAGGEAFF.